The sequence of this T cell receptor beta chain was determined in a study of response to subunit inactivated influenza vaccine. This clonotype was observed a handful of times. Its antigen is unknown. TCRdb ran MiXCR on the RT-PCR reads and lists one entry per CDR3 protein. This table holds about 570,000 distinct CDR3 sequences, approximately 10% found once. Overall study results and limits: The authors suggested that every seasonal influenza vaccination recruits few new T cells.

In germline, CDR1 is DFQATT, CDR2 SNEGSKA (reference sequence). This CDR3 has 14 residues. With 3 bases clipped from V and 0 bases from J, the junction kept 4 bases outside the gene matches. The same data also went into a second study, on T cells expressing NK-cell markers. That report adds: With UMIs, 5'RACE template switching was used to make TCR beta cDNA. Seven donors tested HCMV-seropositive and one tested seronegative among the eight sequenced. Within several experiments, an anti-gamma-delta TCR antibody kept the sorting limited to alpha-beta TCR T cells. As a fraction of CD8+ T cells, dominant NKG2C+ clonotypes reached roughly 1.0-7.0% in six donors.

This chain connects TRBV20-1 to TRBJ2-5; 7 bases agree with TRBD2. This sequence originates from a man aged 45-65 years who received an inactivated influenza vaccine. The sample was PBMCs from blood, taken on the day of vaccination. Written as DNA, the CDR3 is TGCAGTGCTAGTTGGGGGGGGGACCAAGAGACCCAGTACTTC. As protein: CSASWGGDQETQYF.